The entry below describes one TCR beta chain. Its antigen remains unknown. Clones were read by immunoSEQ multiplex PCR, and TCRdb kept only the in-frame ones, dropping some. The table has around 17,000 clones, more than 55% seen once; the top ten hold 9.7%. The length of the CDR3 is 13 residues. Germline lookup yields CDR1 LNHNV and CDR2 YYDKDF (reference sequence). The ends were cut back, 0 bases at V and 8 bases at J, with 10 bases in the middle. This sample was included in a study of radiation and T cells in renal cell carcinoma. Described treatment: treatment-naive control, cytoreductive nephrectomy. General study findings and limits: Irradiated tumors held more dominant CDR3 motifs than control tumors. Top 100 clonotypes averaged around 50% in irradiated versus roughly 43% in nephrectomy-only tumors.

The chain combines TRBV15 with TRBJ1-2, with D perhaps TRBD1 (5 bases). The source material was tumor tissue, sampled from a patient whose treatment was nephrectomy without radiotherapy. The clonotype was recovered from a man aged 35 to 55 with renal cell carcinoma. The DNA of the CDR3 is TGTGCCACCAGCAGAGATCTGGGGGACGGCTACACCTTC. Protein: CATSRDLGDGYTF.